The entry that follows covers one T cell receptor (beta chain) sequence. The table came from immunoSEQ multiplex PCR; TCRdb's copy has only in-frame clones and leaves some out. The sample consists of 60,000 to 95,000 clones, 91% of them appearing once. This specimen comes from a study of technical replicates of blood from a few donors. CDR3 length equals 13 residues. CDR1 SSHAT and CDR2 FNYEAQ come from the germline V gene (reference sequence). V was trimmed by 5 bases and J by 5 bases, leaving 12 bases between them. Sequenced input: T cells isolated from PBMCs. The genes are TRBV7-7 and TRBJ2-5; D remains unclear. This TCR derives from a human donor in good health. Some clones in this sample may be carry-over from other donors' samples. In DNA form, the CDR3 reads TGTGCCAGCAGCAACTACTATCGGGAGACCCAGTACTTC. It encodes CASSNYYRETQYF.